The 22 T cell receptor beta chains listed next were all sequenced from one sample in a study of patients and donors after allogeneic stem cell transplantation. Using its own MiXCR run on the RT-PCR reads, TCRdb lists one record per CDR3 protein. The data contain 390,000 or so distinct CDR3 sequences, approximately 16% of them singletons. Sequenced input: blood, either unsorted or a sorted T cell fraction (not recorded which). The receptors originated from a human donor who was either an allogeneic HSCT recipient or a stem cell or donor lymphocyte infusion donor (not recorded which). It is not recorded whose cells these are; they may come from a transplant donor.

CDR3 nucleotides: TGTGCCAGCAGCGTAGACAATAAAATAGACTATGGCTACACCTTC. Its protein is CASSVDNKIDYGYTF. V and J are TRBV9 and TRBJ1-2, with D hard to call. The CDR3 is made up of 15 amino acids. V lost 0 bases to trimming and J lost 3 bases, with 12 bases between them. Germline loops: CDR1 SGDLS, CDR2 YYNGEE. Combining the CDR3 with reference TRBV9 and TRBJ1-2 gives the whole variable domain DSGVTQTPKHLITATGQRVTLRCSPRSGDLSVYWYQQSLDQGLQFLIQYYNGEERAKGNILERFSAQQFPDLHSELNLSSLELGDSALYFCASSVDNKIDYGYTFGSGTRLTVV.

As DNA, the CDR3 is TGCAGTGCTAGAAGGACAGGCCTGGAGGAAGATACGCAGTATTTT. Translation gives CSARRTGLEEDTQYF. The rearrangement links TRBV20-1 to TRBJ2-3, with TRBD1 matching over 7 bases. The V gene end was trimmed by 2 bases and the J gene end by 5 bases; junction bases not matched to a gene: 10. Germline lookup yields CDR1 DFQATT and CDR2 SNEGSKA (reference sequence). This CDR3 has 15 residues.

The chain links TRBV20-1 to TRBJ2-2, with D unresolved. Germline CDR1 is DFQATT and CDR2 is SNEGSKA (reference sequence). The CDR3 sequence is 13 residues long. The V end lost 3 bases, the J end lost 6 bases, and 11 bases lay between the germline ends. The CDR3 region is CSASAGYAGELFF. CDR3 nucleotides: TGCAGTGCTAGTGCCGGGTACGCCGGGGAGCTGTTTTTT.

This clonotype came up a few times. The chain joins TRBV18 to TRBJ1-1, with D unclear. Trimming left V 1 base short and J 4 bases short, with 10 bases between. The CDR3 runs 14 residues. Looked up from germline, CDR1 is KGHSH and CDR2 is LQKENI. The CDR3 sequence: CASSPLRELTEAFF. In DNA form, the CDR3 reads TGTGCCAGCTCACCACTCCGGGAGCTCACTGAAGCTTTCTTT.

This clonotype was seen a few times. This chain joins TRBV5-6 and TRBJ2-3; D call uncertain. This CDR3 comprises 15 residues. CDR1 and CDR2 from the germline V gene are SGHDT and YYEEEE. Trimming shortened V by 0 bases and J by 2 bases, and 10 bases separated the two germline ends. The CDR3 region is CASSLAFRTTDTQYF. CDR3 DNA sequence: TGTGCCAGCAGCTTGGCTTTCAGAACCACAGATACGCAGTATTTT.

The CDR3 nucleotides read TGCAGTGCTAGATCGGGAGGCAAAAACAATGAGCAGTTCTTC. Translation: CSARSGGKNNEQFF. The rearrangement links TRBV20-1 to TRBJ2-1; 7 nucleotides match TRBD2. The CDR3 has 14 amino acids. The trim removed 2 bases at V and 5 bases at J, leaving 6 bases unmatched. CDR1 is DFQATT, CDR2 SNEGSKA, per germline (reference sequence).

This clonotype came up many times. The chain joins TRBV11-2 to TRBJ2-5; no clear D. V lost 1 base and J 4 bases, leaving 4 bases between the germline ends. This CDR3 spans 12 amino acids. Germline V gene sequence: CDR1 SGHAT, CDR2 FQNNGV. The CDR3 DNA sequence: TGTGCCAGCAGCTTAGTTACAGAGACCCAGTACTTC. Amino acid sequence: CASSLVTETQYF.

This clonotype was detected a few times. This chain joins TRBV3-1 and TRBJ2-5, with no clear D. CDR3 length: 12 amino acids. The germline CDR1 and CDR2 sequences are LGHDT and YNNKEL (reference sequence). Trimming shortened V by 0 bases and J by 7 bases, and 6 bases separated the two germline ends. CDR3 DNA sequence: TGTGCCAGCAGCCAAGATGAGATGACCCAGTACTTC. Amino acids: CASSQDEMTQYF.

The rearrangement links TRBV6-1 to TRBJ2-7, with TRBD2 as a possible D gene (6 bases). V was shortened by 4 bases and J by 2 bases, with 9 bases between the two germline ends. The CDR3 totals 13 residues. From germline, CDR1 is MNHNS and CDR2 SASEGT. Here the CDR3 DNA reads TGTGCCAGCAGTGCAGCGGGTCCCTACGAGCAGTACTTC. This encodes CASSAAGPYEQYF.

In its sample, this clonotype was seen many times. CDR3 protein: CASSLVGGMNTEAFF. DNA of the CDR3: TGTGCCAGCAGCTTAGTTGGGGGCATGAACACTGAAGCTTTCTTT. The rearrangement links TRBV7-8 to TRBJ1-1; maybe TRBD1 (6 bases). The CDR3 has 15 residues. Trimming pared 1 base from V and 0 bases from J, leaving 9 bases between. CDR1 is SGHVS and CDR2 is FQNEAQ in the germline V gene. Complete variable domain (other parts from reference TRBV7-8 and TRBJ1-1): GAGVSQSPRYKVAKRGQDVALRCDPISGHVSLFWYQQALGQGPEFLTYFQNEAQLDKSGLPSDRFFAERPEGSVSTLKIQRTQQEDSAVYLCASSLVGGMNTEAFFGQGTRLTVV.

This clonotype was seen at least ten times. CDR3 coding DNA: TGTGCCACCAGCAGAGATGGAAGGCAGGGCGTATATGGCTACACCTTC. Residues: CATSRDGRQGVYGYTF. The chain has TRBV15 and TRBJ1-2; D is possibly TRBD1 (5 bases). The V end was cut by 0 bases, the J end by 5 bases, with 16 bases between. CDR3 length equals 16 residues. The V gene's germline CDR1 is LNHNV and CDR2 YYDKDF (reference sequence).

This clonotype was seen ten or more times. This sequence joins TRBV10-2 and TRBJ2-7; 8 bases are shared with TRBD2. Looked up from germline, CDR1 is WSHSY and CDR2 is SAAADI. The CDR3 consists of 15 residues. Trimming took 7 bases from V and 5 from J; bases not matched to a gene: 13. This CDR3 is CASKAGVPYGDEQYF. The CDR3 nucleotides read TGCGCCAGCAAAGCGGGAGTTCCGTATGGCGACGAGCAGTACTTC.

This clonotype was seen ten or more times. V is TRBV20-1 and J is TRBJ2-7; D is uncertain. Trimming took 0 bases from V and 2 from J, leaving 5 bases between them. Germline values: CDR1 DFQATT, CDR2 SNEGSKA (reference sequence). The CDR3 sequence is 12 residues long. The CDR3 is CSARDRAYEQYF. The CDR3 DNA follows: TGCAGTGCTAGAGATCGGGCCTACGAGCAGTACTTC.

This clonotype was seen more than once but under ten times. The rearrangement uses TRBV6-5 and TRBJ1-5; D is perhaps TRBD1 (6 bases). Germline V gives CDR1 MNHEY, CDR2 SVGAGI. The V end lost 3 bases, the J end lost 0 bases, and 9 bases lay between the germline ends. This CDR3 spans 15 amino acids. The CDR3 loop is CASSYQGNSNQPQHF. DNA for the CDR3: TGTGCCAGCAGTTATCAGGGGAATAGCAATCAGCCCCAGCATTTT.

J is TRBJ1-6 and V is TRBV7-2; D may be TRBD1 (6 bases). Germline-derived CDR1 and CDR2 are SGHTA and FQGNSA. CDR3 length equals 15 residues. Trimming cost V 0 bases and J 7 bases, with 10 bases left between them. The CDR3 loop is CASSLAGRGNSPLHF. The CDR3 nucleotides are TGTGCCAGCAGCTTAGCAGGCAGGGGCAATTCACCCCTCCACTTT.

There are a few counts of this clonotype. The DNA for the CDR3 is TGTGCCAGCAGCCTGGTAAGGACAGGGGGCCACAATGAGCAGTTCTTC. Amino acids: CASSLVRTGGHNEQFF. The rearrangement links TRBV3-1 to TRBJ2-1; 11 positions agree with TRBD1. The CDR3 has 16 residues. Per germline, CDR1 LGHDT and CDR2 YNNKEL (reference sequence). V was clipped by 4 bases and J by 5 bases; unmatched bases: 7.

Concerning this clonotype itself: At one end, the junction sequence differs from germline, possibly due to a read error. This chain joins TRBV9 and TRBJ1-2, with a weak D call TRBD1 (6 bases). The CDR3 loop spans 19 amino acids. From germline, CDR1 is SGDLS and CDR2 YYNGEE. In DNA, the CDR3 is TGTGCCAGCAGCGCCCTACCTCAGGGTGAGAGGGGGACTAAGTATGGCTACACCTTC. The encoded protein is CASSALPQGERGTKYGYTF.

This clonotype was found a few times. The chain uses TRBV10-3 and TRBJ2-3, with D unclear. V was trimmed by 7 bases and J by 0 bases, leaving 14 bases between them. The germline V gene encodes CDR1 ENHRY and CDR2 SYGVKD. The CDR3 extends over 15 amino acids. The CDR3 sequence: CAINSVDTSTDTQYF. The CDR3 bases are TGTGCCATCAACTCGGTAGACACTAGCACAGATACGCAGTATTTT.

The CDR3 nucleotides read TGTGCCAGCAGTTGGTCAGAAAGAAACACCGGGGAGCTGTTTTTT. Translated, it gives CASSWSERNTGELFF. This rearrangement joins TRBV6-2 or TRBV6-3 to TRBJ2-2; D remains unclear. Between the trimmed V and J ends, which lost 4 bases and 2 bases, there was a span of 11 bases. In germline, CDR1 is MNHEY, CDR2 SVGEGT. The CDR3 runs to 15 residues.

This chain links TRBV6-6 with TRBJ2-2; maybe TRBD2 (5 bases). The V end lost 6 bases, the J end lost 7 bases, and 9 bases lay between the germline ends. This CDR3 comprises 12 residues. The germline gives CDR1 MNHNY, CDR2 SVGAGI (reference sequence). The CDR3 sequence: CASRKRFGELFF. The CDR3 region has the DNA TGTGCCAGCAGAAAGCGGTTCGGGGAGCTGTTTTTT.

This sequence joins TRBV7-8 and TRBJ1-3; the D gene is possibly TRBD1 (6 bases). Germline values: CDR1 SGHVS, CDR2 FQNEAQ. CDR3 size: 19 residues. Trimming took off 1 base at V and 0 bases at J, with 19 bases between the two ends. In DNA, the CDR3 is TGTGCCAGCAGCTTAGAGCCGGGGGCGGGGTTCCACTCTGGAAACACCATATATTTT. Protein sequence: CASSLEPGAGFHSGNTIYF.

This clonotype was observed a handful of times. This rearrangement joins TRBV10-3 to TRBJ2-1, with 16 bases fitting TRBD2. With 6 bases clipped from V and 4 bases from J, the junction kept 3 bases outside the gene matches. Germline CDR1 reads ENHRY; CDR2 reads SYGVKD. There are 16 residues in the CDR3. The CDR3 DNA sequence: TGTGCCATCAGGGGACTAGCGGGAGGGGGTTACAATGAGCAGTTCTTC. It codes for CAIRGLAGGGYNEQFF.